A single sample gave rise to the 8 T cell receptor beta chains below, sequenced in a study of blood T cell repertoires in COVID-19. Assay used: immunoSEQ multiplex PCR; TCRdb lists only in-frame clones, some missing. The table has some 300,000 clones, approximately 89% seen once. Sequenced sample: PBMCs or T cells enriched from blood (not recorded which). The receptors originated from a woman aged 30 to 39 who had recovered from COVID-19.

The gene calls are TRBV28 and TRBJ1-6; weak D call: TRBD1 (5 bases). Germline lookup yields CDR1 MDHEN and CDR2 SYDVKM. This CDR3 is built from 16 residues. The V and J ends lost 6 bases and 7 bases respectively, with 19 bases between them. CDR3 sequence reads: CASSARGDRENSPLHF. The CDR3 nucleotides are TGTGCCAGCAGCGCCCGCGGGGACCGGGAGAATTCACCCCTCCACTTT.

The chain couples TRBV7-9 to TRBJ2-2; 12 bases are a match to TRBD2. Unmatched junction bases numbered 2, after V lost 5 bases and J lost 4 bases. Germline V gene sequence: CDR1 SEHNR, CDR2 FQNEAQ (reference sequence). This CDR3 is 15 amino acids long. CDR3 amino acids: CASSQLAGGTGELFF. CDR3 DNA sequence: TGTGCCAGCAGCCAACTAGCGGGAGGCACCGGGGAGCTGTTTTTT.

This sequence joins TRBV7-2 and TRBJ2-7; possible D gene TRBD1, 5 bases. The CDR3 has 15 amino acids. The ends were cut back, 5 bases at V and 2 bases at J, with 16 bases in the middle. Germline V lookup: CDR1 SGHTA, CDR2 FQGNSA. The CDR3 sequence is CASSPLLVRAYEQYF. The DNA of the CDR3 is TGTGCCAGCAGCCCCCTTTTGGTCAGGGCCTACGAGCAGTACTTC.

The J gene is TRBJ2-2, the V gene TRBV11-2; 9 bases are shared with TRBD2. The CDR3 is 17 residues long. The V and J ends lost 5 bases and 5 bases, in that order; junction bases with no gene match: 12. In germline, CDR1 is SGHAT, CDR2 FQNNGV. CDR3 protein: CASSPPPQSGRTGELFF. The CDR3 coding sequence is TGTGCCAGCAGCCCACCCCCCCAGAGCGGGAGGACCGGGGAGCTGTTTTTT.

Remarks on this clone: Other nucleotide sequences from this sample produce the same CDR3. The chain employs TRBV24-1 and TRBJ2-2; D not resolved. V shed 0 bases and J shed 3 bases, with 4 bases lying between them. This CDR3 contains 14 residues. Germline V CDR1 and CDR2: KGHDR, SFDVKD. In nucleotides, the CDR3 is TGTGCCACCAGTGATTTGCGGGACACCGGGGAGCTGTTTTTT. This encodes CATSDLRDTGELFF.

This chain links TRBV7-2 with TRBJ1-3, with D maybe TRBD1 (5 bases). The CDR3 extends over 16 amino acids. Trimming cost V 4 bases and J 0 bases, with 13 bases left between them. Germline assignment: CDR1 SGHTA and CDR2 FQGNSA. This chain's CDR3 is CASSWRDGSSGNTIYF. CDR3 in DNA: TGTGCCAGCAGCTGGAGGGACGGGAGCTCTGGAAACACCATATATTTT.

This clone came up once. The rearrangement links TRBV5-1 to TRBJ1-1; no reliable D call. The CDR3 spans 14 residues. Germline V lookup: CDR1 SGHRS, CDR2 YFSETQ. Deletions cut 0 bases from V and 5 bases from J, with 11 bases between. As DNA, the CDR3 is TGCGCCAGCAGCTTGGGTCCCCCGGGGACTGAAGCTTTCTTT. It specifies CASSLGPPGTEAFF.

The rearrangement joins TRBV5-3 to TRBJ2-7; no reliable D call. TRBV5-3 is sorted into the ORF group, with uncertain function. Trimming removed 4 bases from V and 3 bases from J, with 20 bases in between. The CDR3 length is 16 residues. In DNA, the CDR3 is TGTGCCAGAAGCCTTGGTGGGCAGCCCCCATACTACGAGCAGTACTTC. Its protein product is CARSLGGQPPYYEQYF.